Listed here are 20 T cell receptor beta chains from one sample, sequenced in a study of blood T cell repertoires in COVID-19. The data were produced by immunoSEQ multiplex PCR, yet TCRdb's version contains in-frame clones alone and is incomplete. The sample contains 140,000 or so clones, 84% of which appear only once. Sequences were obtained from peripheral blood. The receptors stem from a man under 40 with COVID-19, enrolled during active disease.

J is TRBJ2-1 and V is TRBV2, with 8 nucleotides matching TRBD2. Germline CDR1 SNHLY, CDR2 FYNNEI. The CDR3 has 15 amino acids. V lost 6 bases and J lost 7; bases outside the gene matches: 11. The CDR3 reads CASRGSGGSGNEQFF. In DNA, the CDR3 is TGTGCCAGCAGGGGAAGCGGGGGAAGCGGGAATGAGCAGTTCTTC.

The J gene is TRBJ1-6, the V gene TRBV30, with no clear D. V shed 5 bases and J shed 3 bases, with 8 bases lying between them. Looked up from germline, CDR1 is GTSNPN and CDR2 is SVGIG (reference sequence). The CDR3 loop spans 13 amino acids. The CDR3 is CAWATGYNSPLHF. In DNA, the CDR3 is TGTGCCTGGGCGACGGGCTATAATTCACCCCTCCACTTT.

This clone was recorded only once. V and J are TRBV18 and TRBJ2-7; TRBD1 might be the D (5 bases). This CDR3 is 12 amino acids long. V lost 3 bases to trimming and J lost 3 bases, with 6 bases between them. CDR1 is KGHSH, CDR2 LQKENI, per germline. In DNA, the CDR3 is TGTGCCAGCTCACCGACAGTCTACGAGCAGTACTTC. It encodes CASSPTVYEQYF.

The chain carries TRBV2 and TRBJ1-2, with D unclear. The CDR3 loop spans 13 amino acids. V lost 4 bases and J lost 1, with 7 bases in between. Looked up from germline, CDR1 is SNHLY and CDR2 is FYNNEI. The CDR3 spells CASSGGVNYGYTF. Written as DNA, the CDR3 is TGTGCCAGCAGTGGGGGAGTTAACTATGGCTACACCTTC.

This rearrangement joins TRBV7-3 to TRBJ2-3, with D tentatively TRBD2 (5 bases). Looked up from germline, CDR1 is SGHTA and CDR2 is FQGTGA. The V end lost 0 bases, the J end lost 3 bases, and 22 bases lay between the germline ends. CDR3 length: 19 amino acids. The CDR3 DNA sequence: TGTGCCAGCAGCTTAACCAGTTCGTCCCCCTATGGAGGAACAGATACGCAGTATTTT. Its protein product is CASSLTSSSPYGGTDTQYF.

This clone turned up a few times. V usage is TRBV28 and J usage is TRBJ1-2, with 7 bases matching TRBD1. Germline V gene sequence: CDR1 MDHEN, CDR2 SYDVKM. The CDR3 totals 14 residues. Trimming removed 6 bases from V and 9 bases from J; junction bases left unmatched: 13. The CDR3 DNA follows: TGTGCCAGCAGCTCACAGGGGAGTAGGGTGAGCTACACCTTC. Its translation: CASSSQGSRVSYTF.

This chain connects TRBV3-1 (or the pseudogene TRBV3-2) to TRBJ1-3; D uncertain. V gave up 6 bases and J gave up 1 base, with 7 bases separating them. This CDR3 spans 13 amino acids. CDR1 and CDR2 from the germline V gene are LGHDT and YNNKEL (reference sequence). Here the CDR3 reads CASSTASGNTIYF. The CDR3 DNA sequence: TGTGCCAGCAGTACCGCGTCTGGAAACACCATATATTTT.

The chain employs TRBV3-1 (or the pseudogene TRBV3-2) and TRBJ2-7; 7 bases map to TRBD2. CDR3 size: 17 residues. Germline V gives CDR1 LGHDT, CDR2 YNNKEL (reference sequence). The J segment lost 2 bases and the V segment lost 1 base, leaving 11 bases of the junction unmatched. CDR3 coding DNA: TGTGCCAGCAGCCAAGGTCTCGCTGGGAGCGGGGCCTACGAGCAGTACTTC. Amino acid sequence: CASSQGLAGSGAYEQYF.

The chain links TRBV18 to TRBJ1-2; a weak D match, TRBD1 (5 bases). V lost 8 bases and J lost 5, with 15 bases in between. The CDR3 has 13 amino acids. The V gene's germline CDR1 is KGHSH and CDR2 LQKENI. The CDR3 DNA follows: TGTGCCAGCCGCAACTCAGGGTATTATGGCTACACCTTC. Translated: CASRNSGYYGYTF. Variable domain in full (rest from reference TRBV18 and TRBJ1-2): NAGVMQNPRHLVRRRGQEARLRCSPMKGHSHVYWYRQLPEEGLKFMVYLQKENIIDESGMPKERFSAEFPKEGPSILRIQQVVRGDSAAYFCASRNSGYYGYTFGSGTRLTVV.

The CDR3 coding sequence is TGTGCCAGCAGCTTACGGGGGGCTTCTTACAATGAGCAGTTCTTC. Translating gives CASSLRGASYNEQFF. V gene TRBV7-3 combines with J gene TRBJ2-1, with D maybe TRBD2 (7 bases). CDR1 and CDR2 from the germline V gene are SGHTA and FQGTGA. The CDR3 spans 15 residues. V lost 2 bases, J lost 4 bases, and 12 bases lay in between. The entire variable domain, with the rest obtained from reference TRBV7-3 and TRBJ2-1, is as follows: GAGVSQTPSNKVTEKGKYVELRCDPISGHTALYWYRQSLGQGPEFLIYFQGTGAADDSGLPNDRFFAVRPEGSVSTLKIQRTERGDSAVYLCASSLRGASYNEQFFGPGTRLTVL.

The chain carries TRBV7-8 and TRBJ2-7; 10 bases agree with TRBD1. Germline V CDR1 and CDR2: SGHVS, FQNEAQ. V shed 5 bases and J 9 bases; nucleotides not matched to a gene: 13. This CDR3 comprises 15 residues. For the CDR3, the DNA is TGTGCCAGCAGCCGATATGGACAGGGGGAGAATTCGCAGTACTTC. Translating it yields CASSRYGQGENSQYF.

V and J are TRBV19 and TRBJ1-5; 11 bases align to TRBD1. This CDR3 is built from 16 residues. V lost 7 bases, J lost 6 bases, and 11 bases stayed unmatched. CDR1 LNHDA and CDR2 SQIVND come from the germline V gene (reference sequence). CDR3: CASKDLGTGGFQPQHF. The CDR3 DNA reads as TGTGCCAGTAAGGATTTGGGGACAGGGGGTTTTCAGCCCCAGCATTTT.

The chain joins TRBV19 to TRBJ1-1, with D unclear. Germline CDR1 and CDR2: LNHDA and SQIVND (reference sequence). V lost 6 bases and J lost 4, with 12 bases in between. The CDR3 contains 13 residues. CDR3 sequence (DNA): TGTGCCAGTAGCCTTGACCCGGGCACTGAAGCTTTCTTT. Translating gives CASSLDPGTEAFF.

This chain uses TRBV18 with TRBJ2-6; TRBD2 aligns across 7 bases. The V segment lost 3 bases and the J segment 0 bases; nucleotides outside the gene matches: 2. The CDR3 loop spans 16 amino acids. Germline V gene data show CDR1 as KGHSH and CDR2 as LQKENI. The CDR3 sequence is CASSPRGDSGANVLTF. CDR3 bases: TGTGCCAGCTCACCCCGGGGGGACTCTGGGGCCAACGTCCTGACTTTC.

The chain has TRBV10-3 and TRBJ1-2; a weak D match, TRBD1 (5 bases). CDR3 length equals 15 residues. CDR1 is ENHRY, CDR2 SYGVKD, per germline. Trimming stripped 0 bases from V and 8 bases from J, with 16 bases between. CDR3 loop: CAISESRQTDSGYTF. The CDR3 DNA reads TGTGCCATCAGTGAGTCGCGACAGACCGACTCCGGCTACACCTTC.

The chain carries TRBV4-3 and TRBJ1-2; D is possibly TRBD1 (6 bases). Trimming left V 0 bases short and J 9 bases short, with 23 bases between. The CDR3 is made up of 17 amino acids. CDR1 is LGHNA, CDR2 YSLEER, per germline. Written as DNA, the CDR3 is TGCGCCAGCAGCCAAGAAGGGACACTAGACCGAAGTCGAAGCTACACCTTC. This translates into CASSQEGTLDRSRSYTF.

V gene TRBV4-1 combines with J gene TRBJ2-1; tentative D call: TRBD2 (6 bases). The CDR3 consists of 16 residues. CDR1 MGHRA and CDR2 YSYEKL come from the germline V gene. Trimming shortened V by 1 base and J by 7 bases, and 17 bases separated the two germline ends. The chain's CDR3 is CASSQGLAGSWNEQFF. The CDR3, as DNA: TGCGCCAGCAGCCAAGGACTGGCGGGGAGTTGGAATGAGCAGTTCTTC.

V gene TRBV7-9 combines with J gene TRBJ2-4; 8 nucleotides agree with TRBD1. CDR3 length equals 14 residues. Germline V CDR1 and CDR2: SEHNR, FQNEAQ (reference sequence). Trimming cost V 1 base and J 6 bases; bases outside gene matches: 2. CDR3 sequence reads: CASSLGQGANIQYF. For the CDR3, the DNA is TGTGCCAGCAGCTTAGGGCAGGGGGCAAACATTCAGTACTTC.

The chain uses TRBV6-6 and TRBJ2-1, with TRBD2 matching over 8 bases. Germline V gene sequence: CDR1 MNHNY, CDR2 SVGAGI (reference sequence). The CDR3 loop spans 15 amino acids. V lost 0 bases and J lost 3; bases outside the gene matches: 1. CDR3 amino acids: CASSYSGGDYNEQFF. The CDR3, as DNA: TGTGCCAGCAGTTACTCCGGGGGGGACTACAATGAGCAGTTCTTC.

This chain connects TRBV4-1 to TRBJ1-6; the match to TRBD1 covers 7 bases. Germline lookup yields CDR1 MGHRA and CDR2 YSYEKL. J lost 8 bases, V lost 4 bases, and 8 bases had no gene match. This CDR3 has 15 residues. The CDR3 coding sequence is TGCGCCAGCAGCCCCGCCGGGACAGCATATTCACCCCTCCACTTT. It is translated as CASSPAGTAYSPLHF.